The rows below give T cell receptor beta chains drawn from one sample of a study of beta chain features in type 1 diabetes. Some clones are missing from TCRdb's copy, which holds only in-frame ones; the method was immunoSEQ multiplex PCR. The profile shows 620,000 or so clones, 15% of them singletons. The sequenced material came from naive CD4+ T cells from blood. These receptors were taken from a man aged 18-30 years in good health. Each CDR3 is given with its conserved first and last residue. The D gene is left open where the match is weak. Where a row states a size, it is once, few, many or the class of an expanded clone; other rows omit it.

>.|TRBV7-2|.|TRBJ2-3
CASSGRMGGTDTQYF
TGTGCCAGCAGCGGAAGGATGGGGGGCACAGATACGCAGTATTTT
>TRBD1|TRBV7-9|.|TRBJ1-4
CASSPDRQLDEKLFF
TGTGCCAGCAGTCCGGACAGGCAGTTGGACGAAAAACTGTTTTTT
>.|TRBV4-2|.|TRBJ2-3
CASSPEVSAGGTDTQYF
TGTGCCAGCAGCCCCGAGGTCTCGGCAGGGGGCACAGATACGCAGTATTTT
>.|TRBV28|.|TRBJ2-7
CASSRPRGYEQYF
TGTGCCAGCAGTAGACCTAGGGGGTACGAGCAGTACTTC
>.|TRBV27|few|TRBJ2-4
CASSSPGPGHSTQYF
TGTGCCAGCAGTTCGCCGGGACCCGGACATTCCACTCAGTACTTC
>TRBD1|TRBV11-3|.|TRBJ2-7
CASSLGGQVDYEQYF
TGTGCCAGCAGCTTAGGGGGACAGGTCGACTACGAGCAGTACTTC
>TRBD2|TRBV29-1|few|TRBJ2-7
CSVSSGRAGLREQYF
TGCAGCGTTAGTAGCGGGAGGGCCGGTCTCCGGGAGCAGTACTTC
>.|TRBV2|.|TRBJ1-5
CASSRWGNQPQHF
TGTGCCAGCAGTAGATGGGGCAATCAGCCCCAGCATTTT
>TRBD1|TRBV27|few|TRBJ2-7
CASRMTRTGYEQYF
TGTGCCAGCAGAATGACAAGGACAGGCTACGAGCAGTACTTC
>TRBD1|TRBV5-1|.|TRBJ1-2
CASTLGQDGYGYTF
TGCGCCAGCACCCTCGGACAGGATGGCTATGGCTACACCTTC
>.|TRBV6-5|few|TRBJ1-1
CASSYWENTEAFF
TGTGCCAGCAGTTATTGGGAGAACACTGAAGCTTTCTTT
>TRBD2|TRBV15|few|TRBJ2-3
CATSRDRLAGHTDTQYF
TGTGCCACCAGCAGAGACCGACTAGCGGGACACACAGATACGCAGTATTTT
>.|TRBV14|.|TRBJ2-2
CASSPRGSGTGELFF
TGTGCCAGCAGCCCTCGAGGTTCAGGCACCGGGGAGCTGTTTTTT
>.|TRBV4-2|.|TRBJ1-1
CASSQESSRDTEAFF
TGTGCCAGCAGCCAAGAGTCCTCTCGGGACACTGAAGCTTTCTTT
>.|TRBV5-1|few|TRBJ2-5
CASSRTRGEETQYF
TGCGCCAGCAGCCGAACCAGGGGGGAAGAGACCCAGTACTTC
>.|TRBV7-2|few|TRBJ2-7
CASSLSIFPNEQYF
TGTGCCAGCAGCTTATCTATATTCCCCAACGAGCAGTACTTC
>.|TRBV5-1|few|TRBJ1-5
CASSEGSANQPQHF
TGCGCCAGCAGCGAGGGGTCCGCTAATCAGCCCCAGCATTTT
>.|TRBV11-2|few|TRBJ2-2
CASGATVNTGELFF
TGTGCCAGTGGGGCGACAGTTAACACCGGGGAGCTGTTTTTT
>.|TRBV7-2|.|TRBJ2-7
CASSLPRGEQYF
TGTGCCAGCAGCCTCCCTCGGGGCGAGCAGTACTTC
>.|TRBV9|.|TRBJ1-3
CASSVASSSGNTIYF
TGTGCCAGCAGCGTAGCTTCCAGCTCTGGAAACACCATATATTTT
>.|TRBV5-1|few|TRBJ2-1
CASSLGGLLNEQFF
TGCGCCAGCAGCTTGGGGGGACTCCTCAATGAGCAGTTCTTC
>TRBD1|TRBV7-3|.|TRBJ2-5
CASSLDRTEGTQYF
TGTGCCAGCTCCTTGGACAGGACCGAAGGGACCCAGTACTTC
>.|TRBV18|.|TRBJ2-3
CASSPGTVSVF
TGTGCCAGCTCACCAGGGACCGTAAGCGTGTTT
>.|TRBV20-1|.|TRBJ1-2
CSATGRGYTF
TGCAGTGCCACCGGGCGCGGCTACACCTTC
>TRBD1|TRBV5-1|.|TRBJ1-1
CASSFSRGQLLGTEAFF
TGCGCCAGCAGCTTCTCTCGGGGACAGCTTTTGGGCACTGAAGCTTTCTTT
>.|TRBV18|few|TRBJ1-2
CASSPPQSPLSYGYTF
TGTGCCAGCTCACCACCTCAGTCCCCGTTAAGTTATGGCTACACCTTC
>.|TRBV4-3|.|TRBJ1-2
CASSQVGGSSGGYTF
TGCGCCAGCAGCCAAGTGGGGGGGAGTAGCGGTGGCTACACCTTC
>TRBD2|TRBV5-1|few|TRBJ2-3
CASSPLTSGSDTQYF
TGCGCCAGCAGCCCATTGACTAGCGGGAGTGATACGCAGTATTTT